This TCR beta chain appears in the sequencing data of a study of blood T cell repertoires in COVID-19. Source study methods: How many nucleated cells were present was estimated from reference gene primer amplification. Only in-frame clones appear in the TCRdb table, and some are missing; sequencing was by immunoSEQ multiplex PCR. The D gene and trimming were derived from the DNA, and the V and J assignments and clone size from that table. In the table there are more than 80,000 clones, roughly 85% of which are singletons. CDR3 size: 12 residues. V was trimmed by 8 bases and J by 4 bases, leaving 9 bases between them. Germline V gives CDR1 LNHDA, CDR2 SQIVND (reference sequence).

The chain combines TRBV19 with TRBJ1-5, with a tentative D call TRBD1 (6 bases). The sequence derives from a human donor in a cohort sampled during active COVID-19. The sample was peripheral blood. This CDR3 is CASLGGNQPQHF. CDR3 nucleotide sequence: TGTGCCAGTCTAGGGGGAAATCAGCCCCAGCATTTT. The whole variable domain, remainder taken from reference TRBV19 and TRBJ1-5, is DGGITQSPKYLFRKEGQNVTLSCEQNLNHDAMYWYRQDPGQGLRLIYYSQIVNDFQKGDIAEGYSVSREKKESFPLTVTSAQKNPTAFYLCASLGGNQPQHFGDGTRLSIL.